A single sample is the source of the 27 T cell receptor beta chains below, sequenced in a study of spatial heterogeneity in lung cancer. TCRdb independently ran MiXCR on the 5' RACE reads; one entry per CDR3 protein. Of 45,000 to 55,000 distinct CDR3 sequences in the sample, 12% were seen once. Described time point: blood at routine non-recurrence follow-up after resection. The sample here was PBMCs, taken at follow-up. These receptors all stem from a male donor with early-stage non-small cell lung cancer.

Notes on this clonotype: A much larger clone lies one base from this, so it may be a read error. The chain's CDR3 is CVSSGTTPSETQYF. CDR3 nucleotide sequence: TGTGTCAGCTCCGGGACTACCCCTTCGGAGACCCAGTACTTC. V is TRBV6-2 or TRBV6-3 and J is TRBJ2-5; TRBD2 agrees at 7 bases. Looked up from germline, CDR1 is MNHEY and CDR2 is SVGEGT. The CDR3 runs 14 residues.

This clonotype was counted ten times or more. The chain employs TRBV5-1 and TRBJ1-1; possibly TRBD1 for D (5 bases). CDR1 SGHRS and CDR2 YFSETQ come from the germline V gene. The ends were cut back, 2 bases at V and 2 bases at J, with 7 bases in the middle. CDR3 length: 13 residues. The CDR3 sequence is CASSFGGNTEAFF. The CDR3 DNA reads TGCGCCAGCAGCTTTGGGGGTAACACTGAAGCTTTCTTT.

This clonotype was observed a few times. The rearrangement joins TRBV5-4 to TRBJ2-2; D unclear. V shed 0 bases and J shed 5 bases, with 8 bases lying between them. This CDR3 is 14 amino acids long. The V gene's germline CDR1 is SGHNT and CDR2 YYREEE (reference sequence). The CDR3 coding sequence is TGTGCCAGCAGCTTGGGATCGGTTACCGGGGAGCTGTTTTTT. Amino acids: CASSLGSVTGELFF.

This clonotype was counted many times. The V and J genes are TRBV7-2 and TRBJ2-7; D is uncertain. Looked up from germline, CDR1 is SGHTA and CDR2 is FQGNSA. This CDR3 region has 13 residues. V gave up 1 base and J gave up 12 bases, with 16 bases separating them. Here the CDR3 DNA reads TGTGCCAGCAGCTTAGGATACGAGACCAAGGGGTACTTC. Translation: CASSLGYETKGYF.

The chain links TRBV10-3 to TRBJ1-1, with 7 bases aligning to TRBD1. V was clipped by 3 bases and J by 6 bases; unmatched bases: 7. Germline V gene sequence: CDR1 ENHRY, CDR2 SYGVKD. This CDR3 is 14 amino acids long. The CDR3, as DNA: TGTGCCATCAGTGAATCAGGGGGGGGCCCTGAAGCTTTCTTT. It codes for CAISESGGGPEAFF.

This rearrangement joins TRBV29-1 to TRBJ2-7; no clear D. CDR3 length: 13 residues. V was clipped by 5 bases and J by 6 bases, with 17 bases between them. Germline V gene lookup returns CDR1 SQVTM and CDR2 ANQGSEA. The CDR3, as DNA: TGCAGCGTTTTTGAGAACAAAAGGAGCGAGCAGTACTTC. Its protein product is CSVFENKRSEQYF.

This clonotype has only a few counts. The chain uses TRBV6-6 and TRBJ2-1; no clear D gene. In germline, CDR1 is MNHNY, CDR2 SVGAGI (reference sequence). V shed 7 bases and J shed 2 bases, with 12 bases lying between them. There are 14 residues in the CDR3. The CDR3 region has the DNA TGTGCCAGCACCTTACCTGGGACCTACAATGAGCAGTTCTTC. Encoded protein: CASTLPGTYNEQFF.

This rearrangement joins TRBV27 to TRBJ1-4, with D uncertain. Germline values: CDR1 MNHEY, CDR2 SMNVEV (reference sequence). Trimming stripped 5 bases from V and 6 bases from J, with 7 bases between. The CDR3 totals 12 residues. As DNA, the CDR3 is TGTGCCAGCAGTCCCCCGGATGAAAAACTGTTTTTT. Encoded protein: CASSPPDEKLFF.

V and J are TRBV20-1 and TRBJ2-5; 7 bases are a match to TRBD1. Germline CDR1 and CDR2: DFQATT and SNEGSKA (reference sequence). The CDR3 runs 14 residues. V lost 5 bases, J lost 5 bases, and 11 bases stayed unmatched. The CDR3 protein is CSAWRTGRVETQYF. The DNA for the CDR3 is TGCAGTGCTTGGAGGACAGGTCGAGTGGAGACCCAGTACTTC.

This clonotype was seen at least ten times. The chain combines TRBV12-3 or TRBV12-4 with TRBJ2-1; TRBD2 is a possible D gene (6 bases). The CDR3 loop spans 12 amino acids. With 5 bases removed from V and 6 bases from J, the gap between germline ends came to 8 bases. CDR3 sequence: CASSQLANEQFF. The CDR3 nucleotides are TGTGCCAGCAGTCAACTAGCCAATGAGCAGTTCTTC.

There are many counts of this clonotype. The chain couples TRBV11-2 to TRBJ2-5, with 8 bases lining up with TRBD2. Germline V gene data show CDR1 as SGHAT and CDR2 as FQNNGV. V lost 1 base, J lost 5 bases, and 0 bases stayed unmatched. This CDR3 spans 13 amino acids. CDR3 nucleotide sequence: TGTGCCAGCAGCTTAGCTAGCGGGGAGACCCAGTACTTC. This gives the protein CASSLASGETQYF.

The sample holds a few counts of this clonotype. The chain recombines TRBV12-3 or TRBV12-4 with TRBJ2-3; tentative D call: TRBD2 (5 bases). The CDR3 sequence is 14 residues long. Trimming removed 6 bases at V and 4 bases at J, with 14 bases between. As DNA, the CDR3 is TGTGCCAGCAGAACACTAGTTCCCGCAGATACGCAGTATTTT. This translates into CASRTLVPADTQYF.

V gene TRBV6-5 combines with J gene TRBJ1-5; D is perhaps TRBD1 (6 bases). CDR1 and CDR2 from the germline V gene are MNHEY and SVGAGI. There are 15 residues in the CDR3. With 0 bases removed from V and 0 bases from J, the gap between germline ends came to 6 bases. CDR3 sequence: CASSYSRGSNQPQHF. Written as DNA, the CDR3 is TGTGCCAGCAGTTACTCCAGGGGTAGCAATCAGCCCCAGCATTTT.

A remark on this clonotype: One base away lies a much larger clone, so this may be a sequencing read error. The CDR3 DNA reads TGTGCCAGCAGCTTAGTGGGCAGGGACTTCGAGCAGTACTTC. Translated, it gives CASSLVGRDFEQYF. The V and J genes are TRBV7-9 and TRBJ2-7; D perhaps matches TRBD2 (6 bases). CDR3 length: 14 amino acids. The ends were cut back, 1 base at V and 6 bases at J, with 13 bases in the middle. Germline V gene data show CDR1 as SEHNR and CDR2 as FQNEAQ (reference sequence).

This clonotype was seen at least ten times. V is TRBV18 and J is TRBJ1-1, with 10 positions matching TRBD1. The junction had 9 bases not matched to a gene; V was cut back by 4 bases and J by 4 bases. Germline CDR1 is KGHSH and CDR2 is LQKENI. The CDR3 contains 16 residues. The CDR3 region is CASSLKGRQGATEAFF. CDR3 nucleotides: TGTGCCAGCTCACTCAAGGGTCGACAGGGGGCCACTGAAGCTTTCTTT.

This clonotype was recorded a few times. The V call is TRBV12-3 or TRBV12-4, the J call TRBJ2-5, with 7 positions matching TRBD1. The CDR3 length is 14 residues. V was pared by 7 bases and J by 5 bases, with 10 bases of the junction left unmatched. The CDR3 DNA is TGTGCCAGCACCCCGAACCTGACAGGGGAGACCCAGTACTTC. Amino acid sequence: CASTPNLTGETQYF.

This clonotype has a count of ten or more. The chain has TRBV11-2 and TRBJ2-1, with TRBD2 identical over 8 bases. Trimming took 3 bases from V and 1 from J; bases not matched to a gene: 2. CDR3 size: 15 residues. The germline V gene encodes CDR1 SGHAT and CDR2 FQNNGV. The CDR3 protein is CASSLAGGSYNEQFF. DNA of the CDR3: TGTGCCAGCAGCTTGGCGGGGGGATCCTACAATGAGCAGTTCTTC.

Many counts were recorded for this clonotype. The chain links TRBV2 to TRBJ2-3; possible D gene TRBD2, 5 bases. Germline loops: CDR1 SNHLY, CDR2 FYNNEI. CDR3 length: 15 amino acids. Trimming took 1 base from V and 5 from J, leaving 13 bases between them. The CDR3 spells CASSEEVVEGDTQYF. The CDR3 nucleotides are TGTGCCAGCAGTGAAGAGGTGGTCGAGGGAGATACGCAGTATTTT.

The J gene is TRBJ2-1, the V gene TRBV7-9, with TRBD1 as a possible D gene (5 bases). CDR3 size: 15 residues. Trimming pared 5 bases from V and 5 bases from J, leaving 16 bases between. CDR1 and CDR2 (germline): SEHNR, FQNEAQ (reference sequence). The CDR3 protein is CASSPQGQRDNEQFF. The CDR3 DNA is TGTGCCAGCAGCCCCCAGGGCCAACGAGACAATGAGCAGTTCTTC. Complete variable domain (other parts from reference TRBV7-9 and TRBJ2-1): DTGVSQNPRHKITKRGQNVTFRCDPISEHNRLYWYRQTLGQGPEFLTYFQNEAQLEKSRLLSDRFSAERPKGSFSTLEIQRTEQGDSAMYLCASSPQGQRDNEQFFGPGTRLTVL.

This clonotype occurred many times. The chain combines TRBV20-1 with TRBJ1-2, with D maybe TRBD1 (5 bases). The CDR3 length is 15 residues. CDR1 is DFQATT and CDR2 is SNEGSKA in the germline V gene (reference sequence). The germline V and J ends were trimmed by 4 bases and 1 base, with 16 bases remaining between them. Here the CDR3 DNA reads TGCAGTGCTAAGGGGACCGACGGTAATAACTATGGCTACACCTTC. This sequence encodes CSAKGTDGNNYGYTF.

This clonotype was recorded a few times. The V and J genes are TRBV7-3 and TRBJ2-7; TRBD2 matches 8 bases. This CDR3 region has 13 residues. Germline-derived CDR1 and CDR2 are SGHTA and FQGTGA. Trimming at V came to 5 bases and at J to 1 base, leaving 1 base not matched to a gene. The CDR3 spells CASSPGGSYEQYF. CDR3 sequence (DNA): TGTGCCAGCAGCCCGGGGGGGTCCTACGAGCAGTACTTC.

This sequence joins TRBV3-1 and TRBJ2-6; possibly TRBD1 for D (6 bases). V was pared by 3 bases and J by 0 bases, with 12 bases between. Looked up from germline, CDR1 is LGHDT and CDR2 is YNNKEL (reference sequence). The length of the CDR3 is 17 residues. This chain's CDR3 is CASSHTGSSSGANVLTF. Written as DNA, the CDR3 is TGTGCCAGCAGCCATACAGGGAGCAGCTCTGGGGCCAACGTCCTGACTTTC.

This clonotype was counted ten times or more. This rearrangement joins TRBV2 to TRBJ2-1; D unclear. CDR3 length: 14 residues. Germline values: CDR1 SNHLY, CDR2 FYNNEI. V lost 7 bases and J lost 2, with 12 bases in between. CDR3 region: CASNPVSPYNEQFF. CDR3 nucleotides: TGTGCCAGCAATCCGGTCTCACCCTACAATGAGCAGTTCTTC.

Note on this clonotype: Being one base from a much bigger clone, this may be a read error. The chain has TRBV6-1 and TRBJ2-6, with D possibly being TRBD2 (5 bases). The CDR3 length is 15 residues. Germline V lookup: CDR1 MNHNS, CDR2 SASEGT. The V and J ends lost 8 bases and 0 bases respectively, with 11 bases between them. The chain's CDR3 is CASEGRSSGANVLTF. CDR3 in DNA: TGTGCCAGCGAGGGCAGGAGCTCTGGGGCCAACGTCCTGACTTTC.

The rearrangement joins TRBV7-2 to TRBJ2-5, with D unresolved. Trimming cost V 4 bases and J 1 base, with 4 bases left between them. Germline CDR1 SGHTA, CDR2 FQGNSA. CDR3 size: 12 residues. The CDR3 bases are TGTGCCAGCAGCTCCCTCCAAGAGACCCAGTACTTC. It specifies CASSSLQETQYF. The full variable domain, with the rest looked up from reference TRBV7-2 and TRBJ2-5, is GAGVSQSPSNKVTEKGKDVELRCDPISGHTALYWYRQSLGQGLEFLIYFQGNSAPDKSGLPSDRFSAERTGGSVSTLTIQRTQQEDSAVYLCASSSLQETQYFGPGTRLLVL.

This clonotype was seen ten or more times. The V gene is TRBV20-1, the J gene TRBJ1-1; 7 positions match TRBD1. The CDR3 has 15 residues. Losses at the gene ends were 1 base for V and 5 bases for J; bases not matched to a gene: 10. In germline, CDR1 is DFQATT, CDR2 SNEGSKA (reference sequence). Here the CDR3 reads CSARAKGQGGTEAFF. CDR3 nucleotide sequence: TGCAGTGCTAGAGCAAAGGGGCAGGGGGGTACTGAAGCTTTCTTT.

This clonotype has a count of ten or more. The V call is TRBV20-1, the J call TRBJ2-3; 9 nucleotides align to TRBD1. Per the germline V gene, CDR1 is DFQATT and CDR2 is SNEGSKA (reference sequence). This CDR3 has 13 residues. J lost 0 bases, V lost 5 bases, and 0 bases had no gene match. The CDR3 DNA is TGCAGTGCTGGGACAGGGAGCACAGATACGCAGTATTTT. Translating gives CSAGTGSTDTQYF.